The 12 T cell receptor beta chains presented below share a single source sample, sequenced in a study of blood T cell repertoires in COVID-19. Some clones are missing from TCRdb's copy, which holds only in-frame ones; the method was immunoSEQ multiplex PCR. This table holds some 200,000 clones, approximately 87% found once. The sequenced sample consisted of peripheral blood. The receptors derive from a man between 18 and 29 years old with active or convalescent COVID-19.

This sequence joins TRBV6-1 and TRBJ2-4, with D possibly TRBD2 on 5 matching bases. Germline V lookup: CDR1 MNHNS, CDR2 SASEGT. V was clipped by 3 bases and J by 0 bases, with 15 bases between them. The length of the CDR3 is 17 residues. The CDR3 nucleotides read TGTGCCAGCAGTGAGTTATTTAGGGAGTTAGCCAAAAACATTCAGTACTTC. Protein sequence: CASSELFRELAKNIQYF.

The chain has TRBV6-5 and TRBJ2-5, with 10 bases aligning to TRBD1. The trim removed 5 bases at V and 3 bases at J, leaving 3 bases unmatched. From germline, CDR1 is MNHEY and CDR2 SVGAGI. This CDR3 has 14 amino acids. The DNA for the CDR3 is TGTGCCAGCAGTCAGGACAGGGGGGAAGAGACCCAGTACTTC. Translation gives CASSQDRGEETQYF.

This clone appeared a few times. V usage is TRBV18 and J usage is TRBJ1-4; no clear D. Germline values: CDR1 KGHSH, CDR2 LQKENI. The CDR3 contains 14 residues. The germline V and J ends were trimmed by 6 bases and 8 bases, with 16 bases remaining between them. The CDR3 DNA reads TGTGCCAGCTCGCCCGGGAGTCCGGGGGAAAAACTGTTTTTT. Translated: CASSPGSPGEKLFF.

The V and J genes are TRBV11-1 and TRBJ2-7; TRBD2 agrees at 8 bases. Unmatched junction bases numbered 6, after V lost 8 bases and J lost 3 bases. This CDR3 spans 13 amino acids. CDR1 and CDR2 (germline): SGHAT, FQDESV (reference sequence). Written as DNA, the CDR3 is TGTGCCAGCTTAGGAAGCGGGAGCTACGAGCAGTACTTC. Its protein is CASLGSGSYEQYF.

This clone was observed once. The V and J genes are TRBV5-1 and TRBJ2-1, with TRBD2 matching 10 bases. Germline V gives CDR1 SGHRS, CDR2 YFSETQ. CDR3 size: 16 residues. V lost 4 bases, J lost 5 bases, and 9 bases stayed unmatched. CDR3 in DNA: TGCGCCAGCAGCGTGGGACTAGCGAATCGAAACAATGAGCAGTTCTTC. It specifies CASSVGLANRNNEQFF.

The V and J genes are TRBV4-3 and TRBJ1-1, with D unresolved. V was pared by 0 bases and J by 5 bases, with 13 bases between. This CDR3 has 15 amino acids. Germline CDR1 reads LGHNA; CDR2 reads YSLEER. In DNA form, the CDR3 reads TGCGCCAGCAGCCAAGAACTTAATTGGGCAACTGAAGCTTTCTTT. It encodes CASSQELNWATEAFF.

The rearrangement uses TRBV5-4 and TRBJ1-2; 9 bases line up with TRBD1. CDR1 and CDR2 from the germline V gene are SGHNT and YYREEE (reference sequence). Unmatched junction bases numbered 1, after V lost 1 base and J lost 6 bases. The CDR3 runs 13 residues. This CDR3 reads CASSLTGGDGYTF. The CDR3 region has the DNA TGTGCCAGCAGCTTGACAGGGGGCGATGGCTACACCTTC. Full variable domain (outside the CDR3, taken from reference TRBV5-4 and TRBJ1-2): ETGVTQSPTHLIKTRGQQVTLRCSSQSGHNTVSWYQQALGQGPQFIFQYYREEENGRGNFPPRFSGLQFPNYSSELNVNALELDDSALYLCASSLTGGDGYTFGSGTRLTVV.

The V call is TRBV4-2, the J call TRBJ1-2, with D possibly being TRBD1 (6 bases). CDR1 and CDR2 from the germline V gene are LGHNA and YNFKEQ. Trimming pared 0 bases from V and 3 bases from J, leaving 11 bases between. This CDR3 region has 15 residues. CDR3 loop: CASSQDHGGHYGYTF. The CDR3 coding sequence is TGTGCCAGCAGCCAAGATCATGGGGGCCACTATGGCTACACCTTC.

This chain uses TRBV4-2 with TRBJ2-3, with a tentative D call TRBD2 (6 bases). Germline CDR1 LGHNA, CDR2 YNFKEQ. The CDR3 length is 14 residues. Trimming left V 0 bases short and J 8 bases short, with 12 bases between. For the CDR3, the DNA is TGTGCCAGCAGCCAAGATCTCTCCGGGGGTACGCAGTATTTT. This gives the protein CASSQDLSGGTQYF.

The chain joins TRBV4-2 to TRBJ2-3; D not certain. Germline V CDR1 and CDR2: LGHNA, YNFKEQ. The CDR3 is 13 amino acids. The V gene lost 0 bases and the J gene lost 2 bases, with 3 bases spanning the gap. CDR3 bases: TGTGCCAGCAGCCAAGATATCACAGATACGCAGTATTTT. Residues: CASSQDITDTQYF.

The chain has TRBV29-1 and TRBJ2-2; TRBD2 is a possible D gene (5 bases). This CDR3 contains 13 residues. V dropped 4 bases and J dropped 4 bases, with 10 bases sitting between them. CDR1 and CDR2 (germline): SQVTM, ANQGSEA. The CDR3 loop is CSVVRDSTGELFF. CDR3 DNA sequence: TGCAGCGTTGTTCGGGATTCCACCGGGGAGCTGTTTTTT.

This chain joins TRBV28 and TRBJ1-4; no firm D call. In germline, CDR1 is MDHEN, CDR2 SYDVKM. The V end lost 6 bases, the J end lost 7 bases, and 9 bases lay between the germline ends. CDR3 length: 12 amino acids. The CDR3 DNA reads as TGTGCCAGCAGGATAGTCGGTGAAAAACTGTTTTTT. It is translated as CASRIVGEKLFF.